The 19 T cell receptor delta chains below all came from one sample that was sequenced in a study of gamma-delta T cells after stem cell transplantation. TCRdb redid clone calling on the RT-PCR reads using CATT. The table records approximately 3,000 delta-chain clones, approximately 8.8% of them present only once. The sample comprised gamma-delta T cells. Source of these receptors: a human donor. It is not recorded whose cells these are; they may come from a transplant donor.

This clone rates as medium-sized. Other DNA sequences from this sample encode an identical CDR3 as well. The chain recombines TRDV2 with TRDJ1, with 9 bases fitting TRDD3. This CDR3 spans 18 amino acids. CDR1 and CDR2 (germline): GEAIGNYY, EKD. V lost 0 bases, J lost 0 bases, and 10 bases stayed unmatched. CDR3 nucleotides: TGTGCCTGTGACACCGGGGGAAACTGGGGGACCGACACCGATAAACTCATCTTT. It codes for CACDTGGNWGTDTDKLIF.

Notes on this clone: This is likely an artifact of a read error, given a far larger clone one base away. This sample includes further DNA sequences coding for the same CDR3. The CDR3 DNA reads as TGTGCCTGTGACACCGTTGGTGGGGTGCTACCCTCCTGGGACACCCGACAGATGTTTTTC. Its protein product is CACDTVGGVLPSWDTRQMFF. V and J are TRDV2 and TRDJ3; possibly TRDD3 for D (5 bases). The CDR3 covers 20 residues. The germline CDR1 and CDR2 sequences are GEAIGNYY and EKD. V was trimmed by 0 bases and J by 0 bases, leaving 17 bases between them.

A word on this clone: A much more abundant neighbour one base away suggests this may be a read error. In the same sample, other DNA sequences code for this CDR3. The rearrangement links TRDV1 to TRDJ1; 7 bases line up with TRDD3. J was trimmed by 3 bases and V by 5 bases; bases with no gene match: 36. Germline loops: CDR1 TSWWSYY, CDR2 QGS. This CDR3 has 24 residues. CDR3 protein: CALGPQGVLGVTYSRRDVADKLIF. The CDR3 nucleotides read TGTGCTCTTGGGCCGCAAGGGGTTCTGGGGGTCACATACTCCAGACGCGACGTCGCCGATAAACTCATCTTT.

The sample holds a few counts of this clone. Other nucleotide sequences from this sample produce the same CDR3. The rearrangement links TRDV1 to TRDJ1; 11 bases are shared with TRDD3. The V segment lost 0 bases and the J segment 3 bases; nucleotides outside the gene matches: 9. The CDR3 has 18 amino acids. CDR1 is TSWWSYY, CDR2 QGS, per germline. The CDR3 sequence: CALGELGLPGGYSDKLIF. The CDR3 nucleotides are TGTGCTCTTGGGGAACTAGGCTTACCTGGGGGATACTCCGATAAACTCATCTTT.

A note on this clone: TCRdb has a much larger clone's protein, which differs at residue 17 from the translation of this DNA, likely because of a read error; what is shown is the protein translated from the DNA. The gene calls are TRDV2 and TRDJ2, with 9 nucleotides matching TRDD3. V dropped 3 bases and J dropped 12; count of bases not matched to a gene: 22. The CDR3 is 18 residues long. The germline CDR1 and CDR2 sequences are GEAIGNYY and EKD. Here the CDR3 DNA reads TGTGCCTGTGACTCCCTACTACTGGGGGAACGGTACACCGATAAACTCTTCTTT. It specifies CACDSLLLGERYTDKLFF.

Comment on this clone: It differs at one base from a far larger clone, so likely a read error. The chain recombines TRDV2 with TRDJ2; possibly TRDD3 for D (5 bases). CDR1 and CDR2 from the germline V gene are GEAIGNYY and EKD. V lost 0 bases and J 1 base, leaving 8 bases between the germline ends. The CDR3 runs to 15 residues. CDR3 coding DNA: TGTGCCTGTGACACCTTGGGGAATTTGACAGCACAACTCTTCTTT. Translating gives CACDTLGNLTAQLFF.

The sample holds one count of this clone. A far bigger clonotype differs at one base, so this is likely a read error. The chain employs TRDV2 and TRDJ1; D gene unclear. In germline, CDR1 is GEAIGNYY, CDR2 EKD. Between the trimmed V and J ends, which lost 4 bases and 1 base, there was a span of 6 bases. The CDR3 length is 12 residues. DNA for the CDR3: TGTGCCTGTGAAGCCCGCACCGATAAACTCATCTTT. It encodes CACEARTDKLIF.

Judged by abundance, this clone is medium-sized (0.01 to 0.1%). The chain employs TRDV1 and TRDJ1, with D possibly TRDD3 on 6 matching bases. The CDR3 totals 15 residues. Germline-derived CDR1 and CDR2 are TSWWSYY and QGS. The V and J ends lost 4 bases and 1 base respectively, with 13 bases between them. The DNA of the CDR3 is TGTGCTCTTGGGGGGTCGTGGGGATCCACCGATAAACTCATCTTT. It specifies CALGGSWGSTDKLIF.

A few counts support this clone. This is likely an artifact of a read error, given a far larger clone one base away. Other DNA sequences in this specimen translate into the identical CDR3. The genes are TRDV2 and TRDJ1; 8 bases are shared with TRDD3. The V gene's germline CDR1 is GEAIGNYY and CDR2 EKD. This CDR3 spans 16 amino acids. This CDR3 is CACDTVGYADTDKLIF. Here the CDR3 DNA reads TGTGCCTGTGACACCGTGGGATACGCGGACACCGATAAACTCATCTTC.

This clone was counted between two and nine times. This clone may be a read error of a much larger clone one base away. The same CDR3 is also encoded by other DNA sequences in this sample. J is TRDJ3 and V is TRDV2; tentatively, D is TRDD3 (6 bases). Germline V gene sequence: CDR1 GEAIGNYY, CDR2 EKD. V shed 1 base and J shed 0 bases, with 27 bases lying between them. CDR3 length: 23 residues. CDR3 region: CACDTTWRYWDPRGSWDTRQMFF. The CDR3 DNA reads TGTGCCTGTGACACGACCTGGCGCTACTGGGACCCCCGAGGCTCCTGGGACACCCGACAGATGTTTTTC.

With regard to this clone: A far larger clone is just one base off, so this is likely a read error. This same CDR3 is encoded by further DNA sequences in the sample. The rearrangement uses TRDV2 and TRDJ3; 8 bases fit TRDD3. This CDR3 spans 20 amino acids. Germline CDR1 GEAIGNYY, CDR2 EKD. For the CDR3, the DNA is TGTGCTTGTGACTGGCGGTGGGGGATCCAGAGCTCCTGGGACACCCGACAGATGTTTTTC. It codes for CACDWRWGIQSSWDTRQMFF.

By its share, this clone is medium-sized. The gene calls are TRDV1 and TRDJ1, with TRDD3 matching 9 bases. V lost 2 bases, J lost 0 bases, and 34 bases stayed unmatched. Germline loops: CDR1 TSWWSYY, CDR2 QGS. CDR3 size: 26 residues. The CDR3 protein is CALGEATGRTTILSGIRPPYTDKLIF. The CDR3 DNA reads TGTGCTCTTGGGGAAGCTACCGGCCGTACCACTATTCTTTCGGGGATACGCCCCCCTTACACCGATAAACTCATCTTT.

About this clone itself: TCRdb lists the protein of a much larger clone for this DNA, which differs at residue 5, so this is likely a read error; the protein given here is translated from the DNA itself. The V gene is TRDV2, the J gene TRDJ1; the match to TRDD3 covers 9 bases. The trim removed 3 bases at V and 0 bases at J, leaving 13 bases unmatched. Germline CDR1 is GEAIGNYY and CDR2 is EKD. This CDR3 has 18 residues. CDR3 sequence: CACDYLLLGERYTDKLIF. In DNA, the CDR3 is TGTGCCTGTGACTACCTACTACTGGGGGAACGGTACACCGATAAACTCATCTTT.

In this sample, this clone turned up a few times. TCRdb's entry gives the protein of a much larger clone, which mismatches this DNA's translation at residue 13, likely from a read error; the protein reported here is translated from the DNA. The CDR3 sequence: CACDTPPRPTPYADKLIF. CDR3 sequence (DNA): TGTGCCTGTGACACACCCCCTCGACCGACCCCTTACGCCGATAAACTCATCTTT. The V call is TRDV2, the J call TRDJ1; D call uncertain. Germline V gene lookup returns CDR1 GEAIGNYY and CDR2 EKD. The V gene lost 1 base and the J gene lost 3 bases, with 23 bases spanning the gap. The CDR3 sequence is 18 residues long.

This clone was seen only a few times. The CDR3 DNA reads as TGTGCCTGTGACACCGTTCCTACACTGGGGGATGAAACCACCGATAAACTCATCTTT. It specifies CACDTVPTLGDETTDKLIF. J is TRDJ1 and V is TRDV2; 10 bases map to TRDD3. CDR3 size: 19 residues. The ends lost 0 bases at V and 1 base at J; junction bases unmatched: 13. Germline V gene data show CDR1 as GEAIGNYY and CDR2 as EKD.

This clone has a handful of counts. Given a much more abundant clone one base away, this may be a read error. The rearrangement uses TRDV2 and TRDJ3, with 13 bases that match TRDD3. The V gene's germline CDR1 is GEAIGNYY and CDR2 EKD. This CDR3 has 21 residues. The CDR3 reads CACNTLLGDTLSSWDTRQMFF. The CDR3 DNA sequence: TGTGCCTGTAACACCTTACTGGGGGATACGCTCAGCTCCTGGGACACCCGACAGATGTTTTTC.

Concerning this clone itself: A far larger clone differs by one base, so this is likely a read error. The CDR3 here is CACDRGYRGDPWDTRQMFF. Here the CDR3 DNA reads TGTGCCTGTGACAGGGGGTACCGAGGTGACCCCTGGGACACCCGACAGATGTTTTTC. The V gene is TRDV2, the J gene TRDJ3; D may be TRDD3 (5 bases). Looked up from germline, CDR1 is GEAIGNYY and CDR2 is EKD. This CDR3 is 19 amino acids long. V was clipped by 2 bases and J by 2 bases, with 18 bases between them.

This clone was observed a few times. CDR3 loop: CACDTVGDTRASSWDTRQMFF. The CDR3 coding sequence is TGTGCCTGTGACACCGTGGGGGATACGCGAGCGAGCTCCTGGGACACCCGACAGATGTTTTTC. The chain recombines TRDV2 with TRDJ3, with 11 positions matching TRDD3. The V and J ends lost 0 bases and 0 bases, in that order; junction bases with no gene match: 9. CDR1 GEAIGNYY and CDR2 EKD come from the germline V gene. The CDR3 is 21 amino acids.

This clone was counted a few times. This likely reflects a read error, since a far larger clone is one base away. Other DNA sequences in the sample encode the same CDR3. The chain has TRDV2 and TRDJ1; TRDD3 agrees at 7 bases. Looked up from germline, CDR1 is GEAIGNYY and CDR2 is EKD. The J segment lost 5 bases and the V segment lost 0 bases, leaving 2 bases of the junction unmatched. The CDR3 is 13 amino acids. The DNA of the CDR3 is TGTGCCTGTGACACCTGGGGGACTGATAAACTCATCTTT. Translated, it gives CACDTWGTDKLIF.